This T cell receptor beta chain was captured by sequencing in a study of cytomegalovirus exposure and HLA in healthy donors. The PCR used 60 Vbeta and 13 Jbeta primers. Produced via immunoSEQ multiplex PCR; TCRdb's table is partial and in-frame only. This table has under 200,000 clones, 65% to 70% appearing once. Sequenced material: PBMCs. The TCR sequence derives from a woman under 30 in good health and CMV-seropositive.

CDR3 loop: CASSKTSGKNIQYF. CDR3 nucleotides: TGTGCCAGCAGTAAAACTAGCGGTAAAAACATTCAGTACTTC. The gene calls are TRBV5-4 and TRBJ2-4, with 8 positions matching TRBD2. The CDR3 has 14 amino acids. CDR1 is SGHNT, CDR2 YYREEE, per germline (reference sequence). V was pared by 5 bases and J by 4 bases, with 5 bases of the junction left unmatched.